The clone carrying this T cell receptor beta chain was found many times. Its antigen is unknown. Healthy Caucasian donors formed the entire cohort. CDR1 is SEHNR, CDR2 FQNEAQ, per germline (reference sequence). The V end lost 2 bases, the J end lost 8 bases, and 12 bases lay between the germline ends. CDR3 length: 13 amino acids. The entry originates in a study of identical twins. Study-wide results and limits: Within twin pairs, the out-of-frame alpha sequences they shared showed excess low generation probability. Fewer insertions characterized abundant cord blood beta clonotypes, whereas memory repertoires showed none.

Each CDR3 protein gets one entry after TCRdb re-called the 5' RACE reads with MiXCR. The table lists nearly 900,000 distinct CDR3 sequences, approximately 13% of them singletons. These same data were also listed under a study on yellow fever vaccine responses in identical twins.

Sequencing input: PBMCs. The TCR comes from a woman aged 18-29 years in good health. The chain has TRBV7-9 and TRBJ1-2, with D unresolved. The CDR3 coding sequence is TGTGCCAGCAGCTTACGCCAGTTCGACGGCTACACCTTC. Translated, it gives CASSLRQFDGYTF.